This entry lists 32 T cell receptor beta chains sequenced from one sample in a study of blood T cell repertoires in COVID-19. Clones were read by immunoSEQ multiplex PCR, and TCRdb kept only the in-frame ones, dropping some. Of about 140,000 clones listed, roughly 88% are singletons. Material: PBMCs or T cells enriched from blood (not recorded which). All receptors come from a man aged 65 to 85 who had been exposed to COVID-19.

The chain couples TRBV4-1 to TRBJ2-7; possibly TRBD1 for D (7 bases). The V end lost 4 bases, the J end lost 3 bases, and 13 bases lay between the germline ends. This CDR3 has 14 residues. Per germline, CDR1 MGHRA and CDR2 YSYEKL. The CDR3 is CASSPGRGVYEQYF. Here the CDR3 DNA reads TGCGCCAGCAGCCCGGGCAGGGGGGTCTACGAGCAGTACTTC.

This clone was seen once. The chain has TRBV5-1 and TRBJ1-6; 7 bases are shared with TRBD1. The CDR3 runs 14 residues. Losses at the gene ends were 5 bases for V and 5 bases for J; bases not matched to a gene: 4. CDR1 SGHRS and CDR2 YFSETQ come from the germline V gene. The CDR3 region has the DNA TGCGCCAGCAGACAGGGACAGAATAATTCACCCCTCCACTTT. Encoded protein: CASRQGQNNSPLHF.

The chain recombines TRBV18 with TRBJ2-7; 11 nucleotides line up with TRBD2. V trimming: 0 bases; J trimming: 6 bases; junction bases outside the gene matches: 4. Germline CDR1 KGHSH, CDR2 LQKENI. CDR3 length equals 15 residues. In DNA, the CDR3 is TGTGCCAGCTCACCACCAGGTCTAGCGGGAGGCGAGCAGTACTTC. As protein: CASSPPGLAGGEQYF.

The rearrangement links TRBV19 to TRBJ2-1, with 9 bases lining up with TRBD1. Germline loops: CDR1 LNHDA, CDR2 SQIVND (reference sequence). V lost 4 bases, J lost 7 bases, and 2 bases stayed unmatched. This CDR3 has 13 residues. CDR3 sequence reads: CASSRGQGNEQFF. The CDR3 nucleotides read TGTGCCAGTAGTAGAGGACAGGGGAATGAGCAGTTCTTC. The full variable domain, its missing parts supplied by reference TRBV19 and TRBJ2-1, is DGGITQSPKYLFRKEGQNVTLSCEQNLNHDAMYWYRQDPGQGLRLIYYSQIVNDFQKGDIAEGYSVSREKKESFPLTVTSAQKNPTAFYLCASSRGQGNEQFFGPGTRLTVL.

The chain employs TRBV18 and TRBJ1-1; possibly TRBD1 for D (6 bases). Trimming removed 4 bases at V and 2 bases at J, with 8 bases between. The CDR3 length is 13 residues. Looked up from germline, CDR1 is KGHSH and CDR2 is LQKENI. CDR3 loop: CASSRQANTEAFF. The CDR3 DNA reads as TGTGCCAGCTCACGACAGGCCAACACTGAAGCTTTCTTT. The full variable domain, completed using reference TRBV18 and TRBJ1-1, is NAGVMQNPRHLVRRRGQEARLRCSPMKGHSHVYWYRQLPEEGLKFMVYLQKENIIDESGMPKERFSAEFPKEGPSILRIQQVVRGDSAAYFCASSRQANTEAFFGQGTRLTVV.

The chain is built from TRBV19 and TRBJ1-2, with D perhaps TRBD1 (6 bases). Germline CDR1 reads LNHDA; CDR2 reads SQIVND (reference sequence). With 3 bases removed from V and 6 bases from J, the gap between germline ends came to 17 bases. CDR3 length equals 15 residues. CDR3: CASSISRGQGNGYTF. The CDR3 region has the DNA TGTGCCAGTAGTATCAGCAGAGGCCAGGGGAATGGCTACACCTTC.

The CDR3: CASRTSAIAGSIRETQYF. The CDR3 nucleotides are TGTGCCAGCCGGACATCGGCAATAGCGGGATCAATTCGGGAGACCCAGTACTTC. The chain combines TRBV28 with TRBJ2-5, with 8 bases identical to TRBD2. The CDR3 extends over 18 amino acids. Germline V gene sequence: CDR1 MDHEN, CDR2 SYDVKM. V gave up 8 bases and J gave up 5 bases; unmatched junction bases: 22.

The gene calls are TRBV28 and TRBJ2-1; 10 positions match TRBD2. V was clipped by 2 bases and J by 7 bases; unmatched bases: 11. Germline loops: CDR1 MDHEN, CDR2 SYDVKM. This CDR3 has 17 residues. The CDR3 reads CASSLPRGSGRRNEQFF. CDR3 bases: TGTGCCAGCAGTTTACCGAGGGGTAGCGGGAGGAGAAATGAGCAGTTCTTC.

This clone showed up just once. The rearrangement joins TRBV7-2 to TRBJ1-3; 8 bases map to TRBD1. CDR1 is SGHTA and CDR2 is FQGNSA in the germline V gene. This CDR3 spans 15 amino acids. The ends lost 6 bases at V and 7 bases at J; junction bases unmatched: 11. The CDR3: CASSYTGGIGNTIYF. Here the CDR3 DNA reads TGTGCCAGCAGTTATACAGGGGGGATAGGTAACACCATATATTTT.

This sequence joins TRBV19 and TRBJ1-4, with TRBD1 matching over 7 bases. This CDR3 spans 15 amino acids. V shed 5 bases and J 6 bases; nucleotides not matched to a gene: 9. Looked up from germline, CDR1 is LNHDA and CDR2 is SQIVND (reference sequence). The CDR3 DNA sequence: TGTGCCAGTAGTCCCGACAGGGAAGACGATGAAAAACTGTTTTTT. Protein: CASSPDREDDEKLFF.

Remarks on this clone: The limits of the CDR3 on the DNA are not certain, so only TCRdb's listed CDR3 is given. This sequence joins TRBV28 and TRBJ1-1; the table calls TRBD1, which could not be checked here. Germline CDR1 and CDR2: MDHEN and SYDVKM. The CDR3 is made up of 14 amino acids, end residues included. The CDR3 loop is CASSFGPGITEAFF.

The CDR3 DNA sequence: TGTGCCAGCAGTTACACAGGGCACCAGCCCCAGCATTTT. Amino acid sequence: CASSYTGHQPQHF. This rearrangement joins TRBV12-3 or TRBV12-4 to TRBJ1-5; possible D gene TRBD1, 6 bases. The CDR3 spans 13 residues. V lost 4 bases, J lost 7 bases, and 11 bases lay in between.

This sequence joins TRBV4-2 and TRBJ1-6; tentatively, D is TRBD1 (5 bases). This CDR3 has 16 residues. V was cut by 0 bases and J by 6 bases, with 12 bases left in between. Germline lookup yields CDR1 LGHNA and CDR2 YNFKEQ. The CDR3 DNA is TGTGCCAGCAGCCAAGAGAGTAGGCAGGGTAATTCACCCCTCCACTTT. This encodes CASSQESRQGNSPLHF.

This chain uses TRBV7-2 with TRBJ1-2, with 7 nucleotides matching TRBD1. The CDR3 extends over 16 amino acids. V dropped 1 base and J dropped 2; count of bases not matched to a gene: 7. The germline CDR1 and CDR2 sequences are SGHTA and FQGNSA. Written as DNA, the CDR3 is TGTGCCAGCAGCTTAGACTCCGGGACAGTAAACTATGGCTACACCTTC. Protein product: CASSLDSGTVNYGYTF. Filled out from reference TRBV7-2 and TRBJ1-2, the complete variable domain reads GAGVSQSPSNKVTEKGKDVELRCDPISGHTALYWYRQSLGQGLEFLIYFQGNSAPDKSGLPSDRFSAERTGGSVSTLTIQRTQQEDSAVYLCASSLDSGTVNYGYTFGSGTRLTVV.

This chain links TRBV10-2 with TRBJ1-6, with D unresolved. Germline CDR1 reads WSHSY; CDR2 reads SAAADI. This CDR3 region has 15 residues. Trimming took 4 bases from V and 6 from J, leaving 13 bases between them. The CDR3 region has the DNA TGCGCCAGCAGTGGTGTGGCCACCTTTAATTCACCCCTCCACTTT. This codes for CASSGVATFNSPLHF.

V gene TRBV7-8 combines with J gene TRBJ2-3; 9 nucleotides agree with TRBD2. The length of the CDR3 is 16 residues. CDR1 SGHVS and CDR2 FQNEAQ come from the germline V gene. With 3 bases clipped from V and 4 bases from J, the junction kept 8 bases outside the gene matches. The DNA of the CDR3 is TGTGCCAGCAGCTTTTTCCAGCGGGAGGCCGCAGATACGCAGTATTTT. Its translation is CASSFFQREAADTQYF. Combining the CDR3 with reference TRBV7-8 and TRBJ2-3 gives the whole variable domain GAGVSQSPRYKVAKRGQDVALRCDPISGHVSLFWYQQALGQGPEFLTYFQNEAQLDKSGLPSDRFFAERPEGSVSTLKIQRTQQEDSAVYLCASSFFQREAADTQYFGPGTRLTVL.

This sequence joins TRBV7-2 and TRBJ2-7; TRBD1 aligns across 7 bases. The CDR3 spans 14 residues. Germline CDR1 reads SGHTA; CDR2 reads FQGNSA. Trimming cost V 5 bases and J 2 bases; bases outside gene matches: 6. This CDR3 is CASSPGTVAYEQYF. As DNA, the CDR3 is TGTGCCAGCAGCCCGGGGACAGTCGCCTACGAGCAGTACTTC.

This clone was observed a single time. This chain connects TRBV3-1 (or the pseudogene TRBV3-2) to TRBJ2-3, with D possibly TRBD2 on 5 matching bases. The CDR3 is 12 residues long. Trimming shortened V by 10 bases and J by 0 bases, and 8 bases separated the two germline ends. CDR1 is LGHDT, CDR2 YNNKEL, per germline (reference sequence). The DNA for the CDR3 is TGTGCCATCTCGGGGAGCACAGATACGCAGTATTTT. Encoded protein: CAISGSTDTQYF.

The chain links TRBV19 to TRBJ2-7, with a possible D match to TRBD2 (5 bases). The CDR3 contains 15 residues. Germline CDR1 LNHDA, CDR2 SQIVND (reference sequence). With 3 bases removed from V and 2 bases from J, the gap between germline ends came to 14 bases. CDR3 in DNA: TGTGCCAGTAGTATGAAGAGTGACGGGACCTACGAGCAGTACTTC. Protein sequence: CASSMKSDGTYEQYF.

The CDR3 loop reads CASSPFLGAGTDTQYF. Here the CDR3 DNA reads TGTGCCAGCAGCCCCTTTCTGGGGGCCGGAACAGATACGCAGTATTTT. The chain joins TRBV9 to TRBJ2-3; a weak D match, TRBD1 (6 bases). This CDR3 spans 16 amino acids. The V and J ends lost 4 bases and 3 bases respectively, with 18 bases between them. Germline V gives CDR1 SGDLS, CDR2 YYNGEE.

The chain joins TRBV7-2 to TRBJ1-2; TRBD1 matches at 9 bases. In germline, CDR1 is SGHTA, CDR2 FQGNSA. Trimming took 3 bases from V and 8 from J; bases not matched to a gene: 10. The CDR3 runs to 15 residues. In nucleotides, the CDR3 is TGTGCCAGCAGCTTGACCCCGGGACAGGGACAGGGCTACACCTTC. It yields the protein CASSLTPGQGQGYTF.

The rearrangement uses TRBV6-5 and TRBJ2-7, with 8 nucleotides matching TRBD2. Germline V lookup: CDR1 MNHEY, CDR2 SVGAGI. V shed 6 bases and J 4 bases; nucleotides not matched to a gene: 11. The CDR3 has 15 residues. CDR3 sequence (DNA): TGTGCCAGCAGCCCGAACCGGGGGGGGATATACGAGCAGTACTTC. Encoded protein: CASSPNRGGIYEQYF.

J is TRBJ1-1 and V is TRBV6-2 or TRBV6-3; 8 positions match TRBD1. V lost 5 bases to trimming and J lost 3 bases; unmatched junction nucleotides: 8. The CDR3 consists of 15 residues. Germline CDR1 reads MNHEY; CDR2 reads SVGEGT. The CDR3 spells CASSNTQGAHTEAFF. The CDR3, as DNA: TGTGCCAGCAGTAACACCCAGGGGGCGCACACTGAAGCTTTCTTT.

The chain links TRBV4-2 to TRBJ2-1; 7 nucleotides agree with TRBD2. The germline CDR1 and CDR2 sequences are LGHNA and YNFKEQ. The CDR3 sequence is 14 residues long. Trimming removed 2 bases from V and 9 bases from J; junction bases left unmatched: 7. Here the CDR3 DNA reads TGTGCCAGCAGCCAACCGGGGGGTTTTTTTGAGCAGTTCTTC. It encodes CASSQPGGFFEQFF.

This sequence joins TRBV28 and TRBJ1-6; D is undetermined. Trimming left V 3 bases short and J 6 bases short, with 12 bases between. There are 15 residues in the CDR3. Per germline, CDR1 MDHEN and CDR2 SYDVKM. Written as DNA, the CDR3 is TGTGCCAGCAGTTTTCCGGTTGAGGGTAATTCACCCCTCCACTTT. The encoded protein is CASSFPVEGNSPLHF.

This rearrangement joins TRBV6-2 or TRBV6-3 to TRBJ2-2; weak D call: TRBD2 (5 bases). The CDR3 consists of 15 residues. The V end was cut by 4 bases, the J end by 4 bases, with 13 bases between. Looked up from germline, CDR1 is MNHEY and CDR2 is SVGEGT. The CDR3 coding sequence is TGTGCCAGCAGTTTCGGGATAAGTAGCACCGGGGAGCTGTTTTTT. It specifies CASSFGISSTGELFF.

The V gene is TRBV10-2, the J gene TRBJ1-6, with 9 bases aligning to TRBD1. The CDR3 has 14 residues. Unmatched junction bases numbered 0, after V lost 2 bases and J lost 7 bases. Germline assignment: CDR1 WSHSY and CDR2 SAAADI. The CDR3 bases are TGCGCCAGCAGTGAGGGACAGGGGAATTCACCCCTCCACTTT. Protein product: CASSEGQGNSPLHF.

CDR3 amino acids: CASSRDRGPGEQYF. Written as DNA, the CDR3 is TGTGCCAGCAGTAGGGACAGGGGGCCGGGAGAGCAGTACTTC. This rearrangement joins TRBV6-5 to TRBJ2-7, with 12 positions matching TRBD1. The ends lost 5 bases at V and 7 bases at J; junction bases unmatched: 6. This CDR3 is 14 amino acids long. The germline gives CDR1 MNHEY, CDR2 SVGAGI.

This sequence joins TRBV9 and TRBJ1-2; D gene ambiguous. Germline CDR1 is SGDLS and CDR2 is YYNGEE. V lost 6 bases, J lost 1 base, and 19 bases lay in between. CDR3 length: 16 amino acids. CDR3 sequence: CASTPWAPIGNYGYTF. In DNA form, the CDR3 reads TGTGCCAGCACCCCGTGGGCCCCCATCGGTAACTATGGCTACACCTTC.

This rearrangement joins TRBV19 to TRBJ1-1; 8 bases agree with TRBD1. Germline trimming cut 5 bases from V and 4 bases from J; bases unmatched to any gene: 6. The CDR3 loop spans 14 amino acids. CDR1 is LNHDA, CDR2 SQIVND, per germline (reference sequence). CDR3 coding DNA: TGTGCCAGTAGTGTGACAGGGGTTGGCACTGAAGCTTTCTTT. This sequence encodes CASSVTGVGTEAFF.

DNA of the CDR3: TGTGCCAGCAGCCACTCCCCCCTTAGGGGTAGTGGCTACACCTTC. It codes for CASSHSPLRGSGYTF. The gene calls are TRBV14 and TRBJ1-2, with D perhaps TRBD1 (5 bases). V gave up 3 bases and J gave up 7 bases, with 18 bases separating them. The V gene's germline CDR1 is SGHDN and CDR2 FVKESK. The CDR3 has 15 residues.

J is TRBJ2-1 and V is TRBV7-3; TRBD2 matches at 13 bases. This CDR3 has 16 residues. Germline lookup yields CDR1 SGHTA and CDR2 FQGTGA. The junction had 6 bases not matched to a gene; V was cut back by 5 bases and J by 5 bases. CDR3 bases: TGTGCCAGCAGCACCCGACTAGCGGGGGGAAACAATGAGCAGTTCTTC. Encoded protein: CASSTRLAGGNNEQFF.